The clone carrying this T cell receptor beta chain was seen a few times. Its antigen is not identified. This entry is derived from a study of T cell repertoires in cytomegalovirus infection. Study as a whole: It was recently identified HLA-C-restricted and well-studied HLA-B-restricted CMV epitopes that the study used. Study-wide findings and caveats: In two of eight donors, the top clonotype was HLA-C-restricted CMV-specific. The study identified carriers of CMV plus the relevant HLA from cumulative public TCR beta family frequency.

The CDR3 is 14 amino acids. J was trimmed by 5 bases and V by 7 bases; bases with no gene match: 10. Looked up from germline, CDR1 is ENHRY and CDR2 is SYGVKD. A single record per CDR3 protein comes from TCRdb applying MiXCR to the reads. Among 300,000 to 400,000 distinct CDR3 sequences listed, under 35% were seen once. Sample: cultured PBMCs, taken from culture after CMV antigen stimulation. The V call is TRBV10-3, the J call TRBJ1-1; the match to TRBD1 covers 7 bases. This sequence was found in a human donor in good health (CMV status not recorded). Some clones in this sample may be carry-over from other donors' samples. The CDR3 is CAITLDRRSTEAFF. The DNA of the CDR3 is TGTGCCATCACCTTGGACAGGAGGTCAACTGAAGCTTTCTTT.